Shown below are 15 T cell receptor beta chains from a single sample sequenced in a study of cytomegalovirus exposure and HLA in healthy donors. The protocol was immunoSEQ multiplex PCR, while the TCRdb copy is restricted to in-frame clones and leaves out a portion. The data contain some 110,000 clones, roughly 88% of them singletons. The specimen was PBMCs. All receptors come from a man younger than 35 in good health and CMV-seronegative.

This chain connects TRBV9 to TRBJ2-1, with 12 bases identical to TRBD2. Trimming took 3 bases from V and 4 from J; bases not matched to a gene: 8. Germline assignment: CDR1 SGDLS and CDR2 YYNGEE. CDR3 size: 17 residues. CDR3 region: CASSEGGGTSGYNEQFF. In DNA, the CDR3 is TGTGCCAGCAGCGAGGGGGGTGGGACTAGCGGGTACAATGAGCAGTTCTTC. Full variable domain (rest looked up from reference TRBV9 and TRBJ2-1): DSGVTQTPKHLITATGQRVTLRCSPRSGDLSVYWYQQSLDQGLQFLIQYYNGEERAKGNILERFSAQQFPDLHSELNLSSLELGDSALYFCASSEGGGTSGYNEQFFGPGTRLTVL.

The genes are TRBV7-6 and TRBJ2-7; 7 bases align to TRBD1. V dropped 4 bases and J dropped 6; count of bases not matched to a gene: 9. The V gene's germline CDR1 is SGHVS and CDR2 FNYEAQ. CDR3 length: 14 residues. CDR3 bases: TGTGCCAGCAGCTCAGGGGTGGCAGGGGGCGAGCAGTACTTC. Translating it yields CASSSGVAGGEQYF.

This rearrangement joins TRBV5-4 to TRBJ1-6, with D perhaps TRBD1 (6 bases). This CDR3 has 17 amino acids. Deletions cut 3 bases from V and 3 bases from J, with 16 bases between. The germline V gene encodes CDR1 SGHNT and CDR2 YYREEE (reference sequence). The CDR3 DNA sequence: TGTGCCAGCAGCTCATCCCCGCGGACAGACTATAATTCACCCCTCCACTTT. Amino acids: CASSSSPRTDYNSPLHF.

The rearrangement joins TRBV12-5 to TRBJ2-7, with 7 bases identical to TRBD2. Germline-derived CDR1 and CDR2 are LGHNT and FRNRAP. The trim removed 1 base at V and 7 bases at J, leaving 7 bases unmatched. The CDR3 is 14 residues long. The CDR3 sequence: CASGLDRRGSEQYF. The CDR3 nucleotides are TGTGCTAGTGGTTTGGACCGGCGGGGGAGTGAGCAGTACTTC.

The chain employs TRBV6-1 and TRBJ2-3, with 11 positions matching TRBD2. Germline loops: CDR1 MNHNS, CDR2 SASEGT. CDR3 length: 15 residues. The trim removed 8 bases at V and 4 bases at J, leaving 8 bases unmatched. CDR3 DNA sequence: TGTGCCAGCTCAATGCTAGCGGGAGGCCCAGATACGCAGTATTTT. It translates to CASSMLAGGPDTQYF.

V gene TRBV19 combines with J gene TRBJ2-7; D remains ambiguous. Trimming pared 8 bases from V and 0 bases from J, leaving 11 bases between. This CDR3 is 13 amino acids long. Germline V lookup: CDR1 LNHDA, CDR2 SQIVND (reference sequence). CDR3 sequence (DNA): TGTGCCAGTTACACCACCAACTCCTACGAGCAGTACTTC. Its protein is CASYTTNSYEQYF.

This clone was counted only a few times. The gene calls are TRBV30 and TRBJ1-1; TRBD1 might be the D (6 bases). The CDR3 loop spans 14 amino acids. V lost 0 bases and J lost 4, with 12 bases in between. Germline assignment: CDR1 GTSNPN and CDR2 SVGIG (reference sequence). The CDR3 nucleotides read TGTGCCTGGAGTGTACCAGGGGCGAGCACTGAAGCTTTCTTT. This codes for CAWSVPGASTEAFF.

The CDR3 DNA reads TGCGCCAGCAGTGTTTCACAGGGGAAGGGTTTGGATACGCAGTATTTT. Protein: CASSVSQGKGLDTQYF. The chain employs TRBV10-1 and TRBJ2-3; 7 nucleotides align to TRBD1. Trimming took 4 bases from V and 6 from J; bases not matched to a gene: 13. CDR1 is WNHNN and CDR2 is SYGVQD in the germline V gene (reference sequence). This CDR3 spans 16 amino acids.

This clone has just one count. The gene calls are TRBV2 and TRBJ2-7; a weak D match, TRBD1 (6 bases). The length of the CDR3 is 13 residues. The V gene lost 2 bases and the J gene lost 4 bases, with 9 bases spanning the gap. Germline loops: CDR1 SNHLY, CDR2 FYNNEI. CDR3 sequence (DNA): TGTGCCAGCAGTGAACAGGGGCGGTACGAGCAGTACTTC. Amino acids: CASSEQGRYEQYF.

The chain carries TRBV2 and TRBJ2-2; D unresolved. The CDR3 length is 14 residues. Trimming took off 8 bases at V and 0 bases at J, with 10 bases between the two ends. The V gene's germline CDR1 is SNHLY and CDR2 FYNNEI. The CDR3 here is CASVGRSNTGELFF. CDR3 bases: TGTGCCAGCGTAGGCAGGTCGAACACCGGGGAGCTGTTTTTT. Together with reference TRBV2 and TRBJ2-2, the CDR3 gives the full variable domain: EPEVTQTPSHQVTQMGQEVILRCVPISNHLYFYWYRQILGQKVEFLVSFYNNEISEKSEIFDDQFSVERPDGSNFTLKIRSTKLEDSAMYFCASVGRSNTGELFFGEGSRLTVL.

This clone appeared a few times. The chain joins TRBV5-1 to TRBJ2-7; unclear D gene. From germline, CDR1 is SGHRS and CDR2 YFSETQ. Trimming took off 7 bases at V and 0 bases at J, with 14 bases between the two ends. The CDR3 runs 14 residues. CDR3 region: CASRPLLASYEQYF. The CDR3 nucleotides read TGCGCCAGCCGTCCCCTTTTGGCCTCCTACGAGCAGTACTTC.

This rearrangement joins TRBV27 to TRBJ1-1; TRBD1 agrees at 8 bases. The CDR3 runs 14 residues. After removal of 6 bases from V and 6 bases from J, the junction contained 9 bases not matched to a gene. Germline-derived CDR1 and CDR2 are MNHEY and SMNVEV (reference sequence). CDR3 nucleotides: TGTGCCAGCAGAATGGGGACAGGAGGCGCTGAAGCTTTCTTT. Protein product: CASRMGTGGAEAFF.

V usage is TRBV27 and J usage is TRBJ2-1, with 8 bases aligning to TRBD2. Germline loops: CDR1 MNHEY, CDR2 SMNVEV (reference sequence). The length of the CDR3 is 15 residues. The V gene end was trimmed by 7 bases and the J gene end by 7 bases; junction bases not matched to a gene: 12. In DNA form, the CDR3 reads TGTGCCAGCATGGCGAGACGGGGGGGCCAAAATGAGCAGTTCTTC. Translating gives CASMARRGGQNEQFF.

DNA of the CDR3: TGTGCCAGCAGCACGGGTGGCCCGATAGTCGATGAGCAGTTCTTC. Translating gives CASSTGGPIVDEQFF. The chain links TRBV11-3 to TRBJ2-1; D is ambiguous. Deletions cut 5 bases from V and 8 bases from J, with 19 bases between. This CDR3 spans 15 amino acids. Germline assignment: CDR1 SGHNT and CDR2 YENEEA.

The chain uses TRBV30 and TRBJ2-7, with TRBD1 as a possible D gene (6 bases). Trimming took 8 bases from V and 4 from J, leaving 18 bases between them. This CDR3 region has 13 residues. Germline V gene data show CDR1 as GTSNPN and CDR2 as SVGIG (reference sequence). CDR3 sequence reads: CAGHLGARYEQYF. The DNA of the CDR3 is TGTGCCGGGCACTTGGGGGCAAGGTACGAGCAGTACTTC.